This TCR beta chain was found in a study of immune cell composition in non-small cell lung cancer (dated by TCRdb to 2017 to 2019). General notes on the study: To assign histologic subtype, which was mostly lung adenocarcinoma or squamous cell carcinoma, H&E was combined with p63, CK5, Napsin A and TTF-1 immunohistochemistry. Adaptive Biotechnologies TCR-beta sequencing was carried out on some 35 paired NSCLC tumour and non-adjacent lung specimens, as well as on 26 tumour-only specimens. Several tumour specimens with TCR-beta data were of rare histological subtypes and were excluded from the subtype comparisons. For supplementary cohort #1, made up of roughly eleven lung adenocarcinoma cases, paired tumour/lung TCR-beta sequencing was done and TIL populations were generated so that tumour reactivity could be assessed. Results and caveats for the whole study, not just this receptor: No significant correlation was found between smoking pack-years and tumour TCR-beta clonality. The reactivity cohort included only approximately 11 cases, and whether tumour-reactive clones share sequences with the dominant in vivo tumour-associated clones was not shown. Tumour-associated clones >0.5% occurred in nearly half of NSCLC cases: approximately 35% of adenocarcinomas versus around three quarters of squamous carcinomas. Top 10 clone scores and productive clonality were significantly higher in lung squamous cell carcinoma than in lung adenocarcinoma tumours. In 9 to 11 adenocarcinoma cases, a strong correlation was found between maximal tumour-associated clone frequency and TIL tumour reactivity, whereas no such correlation was found between overall clonality and TIL tumour reactivity.

From frozen aliquots of unsorted single-cell suspensions, genomic DNA was isolated using the QIAamp DNA kit. The tumour samples consisted of non-small cell lung cancer tissue that had been surgically resected. Tissues were received within 2 hours of resection and processed immediately into single-cell suspensions. Tissue was broken up mechanically, digested enzymatically with DNase I, collagenase I and hyaluronidase for 25 to 35 minutes at 37 degrees C, and then filtered and RBC-lysed. TCR-beta CDR3 regions were amplified from genomic DNA by a two-step multiplex PCR, with the second step adding Illumina-compatible adaptors. As a commercial immunoSEQ service, TCR-beta immunosequencing was carried out on an Illumina platform. The paper's processing steps were these. Repertoires were summarised by productive clonality and by Top 10 Clones, defined as the percentage of T-cell templates derived from the ten most frequent sequences. Productive clonality ranged from 0 to 1, with 1 indicating a monoclonal population. Using log10 scatter plots, tumour-associated clones were identified as sequences that made up at least 0.1% of tumour T-cell templates yet were absent from the matched non-adjacent lung. Student's t-tests were used for two-group comparisons, ANOVA was used for stages, and linear regression was used for relationships, with analyses conducted in GraphPad Prism7 and R. TCRdb stores this immuneACCESS table with in-frame sequences only. Part of the clones is absent; in the studies checked, under half of the shortfall reflects unresolved V genes, and no reason is known for the rest. That table is the source of V, J and clone size, and D and trimming were worked out from the DNA. The sample table records about 15,000 clones; 55% to 75% of these occur just once. The ten largest clonotypes hold about 7.5% of the sample.

The CDR3 contains 16 residues, cysteine and phenylalanine counted. The read is trimmed to its CDR3 DNA, 48 bases read in frame from base 1. The germline V and J ends show losses of 2 bases and 5 bases respectively, and no gene match explains 8 bases of the junction. CDR1 and CDR2 are read off the germline V gene as SNHLY and FYNNEI. Of note for this clone: Its antigen is currently not known. No qualities accompany the bases; no much larger clone lies one base away.

This sequence was found in a human donor with non-small cell lung cancer. The sample taken for sequencing was lung tumor tissue. This sequence uses TRBV2 and TRBJ2-5, and TRBD2 matches 10 of the central bases. The nucleotide sequence reads as follows: TGTGCCAGCAGTGAACAAAGCGGGGGGGCCGGGGAGACCCAGTACTTC. This sequence encodes CASSEQSGGAGETQYF.